This is a list of T cell receptor beta chains from one sample in a study of T cell responses to AZD1222 COVID-19 vaccine. Generated by immunoSEQ multiplex PCR, the TCRdb table keeps only in-frame clones and is missing some. The profile shows 60,000 or so clones, roughly 88% of them singletons. Sequences were derived from peripheral blood, sampled on day 0 of AZD1222 vaccination. The receptor source for this set is an adult in good health. CDR3s include the opening cysteine and the closing phenylalanine or tryptophan. D genes are given only for firm matches. Rows give clone size only sometimes, using once, few, many, or a class for an expanded clone.

J gene: TRBJ2-3; V gene: TRBV6-5; clone size: NA; D gene: TRBD1; CDR3 protein: CASSYGDRMTDTQYF; CDR3 DNA: TGTGCCAGCAGTTACGGGGACAGGATGACAGATACGCAGTATTTT
J gene: TRBJ2-3; V gene: TRBV7-6; clone size: NA; D gene: TRBD2; CDR3 protein: CASSPLSGSGTDTQYF; CDR3 DNA: TGTGCCAGCAGCCCGCTCAGTGGTAGCGGGACAGATACGCAGTATTTT
J gene: TRBJ2-7; V gene: TRBV4-3; clone size: NA; D gene: NA; CDR3 protein: CASSQGLLLSYEQYF; CDR3 DNA: TGCGCCAGCAGCCAAGGCTTATTGCTCTCCTACGAGCAGTACTTC
J gene: TRBJ2-1; V gene: TRBV28; clone size: NA; D gene: TRBD2; CDR3 protein: CASSLLWASGGGNEQFF; CDR3 DNA: TGTGCCAGCAGTTTATTGTGGGCTAGCGGGGGGGGAAATGAGCAGTTCTTC
J gene: TRBJ2-1; V gene: TRBV19; clone size: NA; D gene: NA; CDR3 protein: CASSVQRTYNEQFF; CDR3 DNA: TGTGCCAGTAGTGTCCAGCGGACCTACAATGAGCAGTTCTTC
J gene: TRBJ1-2; V gene: TRBV5-1; clone size: NA; D gene: NA; CDR3 protein: CASSLDFYGYTF; CDR3 DNA: TGCGCCAGCAGCTTGGACTTTTATGGCTACACCTTC
J gene: TRBJ2-2; V gene: TRBV27; clone size: NA; D gene: NA; CDR3 protein: CASSSWNTGELFF; CDR3 DNA: TGTGCCAGCAGTTCGTGGAACACCGGGGAGCTGTTTTTT
J gene: TRBJ2-2; V gene: TRBV2; clone size: NA; D gene: NA; CDR3 protein: CASSEIEGRNTGELFF; CDR3 DNA: TGTGCCAGCAGTGAAATAGAGGGGCGGAACACCGGGGAGCTGTTTTTT
J gene: TRBJ2-5; V gene: TRBV7-2; clone size: NA; D gene: TRBD2; CDR3 protein: CASTRGGRAETQYF; CDR3 DNA: TGTGCCAGCACCCGGGGGGGTCGGGCCGAGACCCAGTACTTC
J gene: TRBJ2-3; V gene: TRBV24-1; clone size: NA; D gene: TRBD2; CDR3 protein: CATSGAGGPRGTDTQYF; CDR3 DNA: TGTGCCACCAGCGGAGCGGGAGGGCCAAGGGGCACAGATACGCAGTATTTT
J gene: TRBJ2-3; V gene: TRBV7-3; clone size: NA; D gene: NA; CDR3 protein: CASSLGRSGSTDTQYF; CDR3 DNA: TGTGCCAGCAGCTTAGGTCGTAGCGGAAGCACAGATACGCAGTATTTT
J gene: TRBJ2-5; V gene: TRBV5-1; clone size: NA; D gene: TRBD1; CDR3 protein: CASSLGQGAGETQYF; CDR3 DNA: TGCGCCAGCAGCTTGGGCCAGGGGGCTGGGGAGACCCAGTACTTC
J gene: TRBJ1-3; V gene: TRBV28; clone size: NA; D gene: TRBD1; CDR3 protein: CASTQGGLSSSGNTIYF; CDR3 DNA: TGTGCCAGCACCCAAGGGGGCTTGTCAAGCTCTGGAAACACCATATATTTT
J gene: TRBJ2-5; V gene: TRBV6-5; clone size: NA; D gene: NA; CDR3 protein: CASSYSGTETQYF; CDR3 DNA: TGTGCCAGCAGTTACTCGGGCACGGAGACCCAGTACTTC
J gene: TRBJ2-2; V gene: TRBV9; clone size: NA; D gene: NA; CDR3 protein: CASSVGGTGELFF; CDR3 DNA: TGTGCCAGCAGCGTAGGGGGAACCGGGGAGCTGTTTTTT
J gene: TRBJ1-2; V gene: TRBV19; clone size: NA; D gene: TRBD1; CDR3 protein: CASSADRVHYGYTF; CDR3 DNA: TGTGCCAGTAGTGCAGACAGGGTTCACTATGGCTACACCTTC
J gene: TRBJ1-6; V gene: TRBV28; clone size: NA; D gene: TRBD1; CDR3 protein: CASSPLGQGAHSPLHF; CDR3 DNA: TGTGCCAGCAGTCCTCTCGGCCAGGGGGCTCATTCACCCCTCCACTTT
J gene: TRBJ2-5; V gene: TRBV5-1; clone size: NA; D gene: NA; CDR3 protein: CASSLRGEETQYF; CDR3 DNA: TGCGCCAGCAGCTTGCGGGGAGAAGAGACCCAGTACTTC
J gene: TRBJ2-7; V gene: TRBV5-5; clone size: NA; D gene: NA; CDR3 protein: CASRDTPVRSYEQYF; CDR3 DNA: TGTGCCAGCAGGGACACTCCTGTTCGCTCCTACGAGCAGTACTTC
J gene: TRBJ1-5; V gene: TRBV6-5; clone size: NA; D gene: NA; CDR3 protein: CASSYSYGAGQPQHF; CDR3 DNA: TGTGCCAGCAGTTACTCATACGGGGCCGGACAGCCCCAGCATTTT
J gene: TRBJ2-2; V gene: TRBV7-9; clone size: NA; D gene: NA; CDR3 protein: CASGQTWDTGELFF; CDR3 DNA: TGTGCCAGCGGCCAAACTTGGGACACCGGGGAGCTGTTTTTT
J gene: TRBJ1-5; V gene: TRBV19; clone size: NA; D gene: NA; CDR3 protein: CASSIVQASNQPQHF; CDR3 DNA: TGTGCCAGTAGTATAGTACAGGCAAGCAATCAGCCCCAGCATTTT
J gene: TRBJ2-2; V gene: TRBV6-5; clone size: NA; D gene: TRBD2; CDR3 protein: CASSYSGGRVTGELFF; CDR3 DNA: TGTGCCAGCAGTTACTCGGGGGGGAGGGTCACCGGGGAGCTGTTTTTT
J gene: TRBJ1-1; V gene: TRBV7-2; clone size: NA; D gene: NA; CDR3 protein: CASSFAGETEAFF; CDR3 DNA: TGTGCCAGCAGCTTTGCAGGGGAAACTGAAGCTTTCTTT
J gene: TRBJ1-2; V gene: TRBV24-1; clone size: once; D gene: NA; CDR3 protein: CATSDLAGGGYTF; CDR3 DNA: TGTGCCACCAGTGATTTGGCCGGGGGGGGCTACACCTTC
J gene: TRBJ1-1; V gene: TRBV18; clone size: once; D gene: NA; CDR3 protein: CASSPSPLARGEAEAFF; CDR3 DNA: TGTGCCAGCTCACCATCCCCCCTCGCTCGGGGGGAGGCTGAAGCTTTCTTT
J gene: TRBJ1-2; V gene: TRBV21-1; clone size: NA; D gene: NA; CDR3 protein: CASSPDYGYTF; CDR3 DNA: TGTGCCAGCAGCCCAGACTATGGCTACACCTTC
J gene: TRBJ2-7; V gene: TRBV28; clone size: NA; D gene: NA; CDR3 protein: CASTLDGPSYEQYF; CDR3 DNA: TGTGCCAGCACTCTGGACGGGCCCTCCTACGAGCAGTACTTC
J gene: TRBJ2-3; V gene: TRBV6-1; clone size: NA; D gene: NA; CDR3 protein: CASSEALTGSTDTQYF; CDR3 DNA: TGTGCCAGCAGTGAAGCGCTAACCGGGAGCACAGATACGCAGTATTTT
J gene: TRBJ2-1; V gene: TRBV24-1; clone size: NA; D gene: NA; CDR3 protein: CATSVRGGNSLYNEQFF; CDR3 DNA: TGTGCCACCAGTGTCAGGGGAGGGAATAGCCTTTACAATGAGCAGTTCTTC
J gene: TRBJ2-7; V gene: TRBV5-4; clone size: NA; D gene: NA; CDR3 protein: CASSLVQDPSEQYF; CDR3 DNA: TGTGCCAGCAGCTTGGTACAGGACCCTAGCGAGCAGTACTTC
J gene: TRBJ1-2; V gene: TRBV18; clone size: NA; D gene: NA; CDR3 protein: CASSLGTDANYGYTF; CDR3 DNA: TGTGCCAGCTCACTTGGAACAGATGCTAACTATGGCTACACCTTC
J gene: TRBJ1-1; V gene: TRBV5-1; clone size: NA; D gene: NA; CDR3 protein: CASSSGERNTEAFF; CDR3 DNA: TGCGCCAGCAGCTCCGGGGAGAGGAACACTGAAGCTTTCTTT
J gene: TRBJ1-1; V gene: TRBV28; clone size: NA; D gene: NA; CDR3 protein: CASSTGDRLNTEAFF; CDR3 DNA: TGTGCCAGCAGCACCGGAGACAGATTGAACACTGAAGCTTTCTTT
J gene: TRBJ1-2; V gene: TRBV12-3/TRBV12-4; clone size: NA; D gene: NA; CDR3 protein: CASSLRGDGYTF; CDR3 DNA: TGTGCCAGCAGTTTACGCGGGGACGGCTACACCTTC
J gene: TRBJ1-5; V gene: TRBV18; clone size: once; D gene: NA; CDR3 protein: CASSPWGESNQPQHF; CDR3 DNA: TGTGCCAGCTCCCCCTGGGGGGAGAGCAATCAGCCCCAGCATTTT
J gene: TRBJ1-6; V gene: TRBV11-2; clone size: once; D gene: NA; CDR3 protein: CASKGEDSPLHF; CDR3 DNA: TGTGCCAGCAAGGGGGAAGATTCACCCCTCCACTTT
J gene: TRBJ1-4; V gene: TRBV6-5; clone size: NA; D gene: NA; CDR3 protein: CASSFRVSEKLFF; CDR3 DNA: TGTGCCAGCAGTTTTAGGGTATCAGAAAAACTGTTTTTT
J gene: TRBJ1-1; V gene: TRBV7-3; clone size: few; D gene: NA; CDR3 protein: CASSRQRNTEAFF; CDR3 DNA: TGTGCCAGCAGCCGACAGAGGAACACTGAAGCTTTCTTT
J gene: TRBJ1-5; V gene: TRBV12-3/TRBV12-4; clone size: NA; D gene: NA; CDR3 protein: CASSFSLEPQHF; CDR3 DNA: TGTGCCAGCAGTTTCAGTCTTGAGCCCCAGCATTTT
J gene: TRBJ2-1; V gene: TRBV29-1; clone size: NA; D gene: NA; CDR3 protein: CSVEDVPRLISGVHNEQFF; CDR3 DNA: TGCAGCGTTGAAGATGTCCCTAGGTTGATAAGCGGAGTTCACAATGAGCAGTTCTTC
J gene: TRBJ1-3; V gene: TRBV2; clone size: NA; D gene: NA; CDR3 protein: CASSAPADGGRVKNTIYF; CDR3 DNA: TGTGCCAGCAGTGCCCCCGCCGACGGGGGCAGGGTGAAAAACACCATATATTTT
J gene: TRBJ1-5; V gene: TRBV6-6; clone size: few; D gene: NA; CDR3 protein: CASSPHLQGGSNQPQHF; CDR3 DNA: TGTGCCAGCAGTCCTCACCTACAGGGAGGGAGCAATCAGCCCCAGCATTTT
J gene: TRBJ1-1; V gene: TRBV11-2; clone size: NA; D gene: NA; CDR3 protein: CASSLGLGGIGNTEAFF; CDR3 DNA: TGTGCCAGCAGCTTAGGGCTGGGGGGCATTGGGAACACTGAAGCTTTCTTT
J gene: TRBJ1-6; V gene: TRBV5-1; clone size: NA; D gene: NA; CDR3 protein: CASSLNGPGYNSPLHF; CDR3 DNA: TGCGCCAGCAGCTTGAACGGACCCGGCTATAATTCACCCCTCCACTTT
J gene: TRBJ2-3; V gene: TRBV5-1; clone size: NA; D gene: NA; CDR3 protein: CASSLAGAGDTQYF; CDR3 DNA: TGCGCCAGCAGCTTGGCTGGGGCCGGGGATACGCAGTATTTT
J gene: TRBJ2-3; V gene: TRBV19; clone size: NA; D gene: NA; CDR3 protein: CASSSEGRDTQYF; CDR3 DNA: TGTGCCAGTAGTAGTGAGGGGAGGGATACGCAGTATTTT
J gene: TRBJ2-7; V gene: TRBV7-9; clone size: NA; D gene: NA; CDR3 protein: CASSLAMGGYEQYF; CDR3 DNA: TGTGCCAGCAGCTTAGCAATGGGCGGTTACGAGCAGTACTTC
J gene: TRBJ2-1; V gene: TRBV21-1; clone size: NA; D gene: NA; CDR3 protein: CASSKEGRAAYNEQFF; CDR3 DNA: TGTGCCAGCAGCAAGGAGGGGCGGGCCGCCTACAATGAGCAGTTCTTC
J gene: TRBJ2-7; V gene: TRBV5-1; clone size: NA; D gene: TRBD1; CDR3 protein: CASSLTGTTYEQYF; CDR3 DNA: TGCGCCAGCAGCCTGACAGGGACGACCTACGAGCAGTACTTC
J gene: TRBJ2-3; V gene: TRBV11-3; clone size: NA; D gene: NA; CDR3 protein: CASTEGNTDTQYF; CDR3 DNA: TGTGCCAGCACCGAGGGAAACACAGATACGCAGTATTTT
J gene: TRBJ1-3; V gene: TRBV19; clone size: NA; D gene: NA; CDR3 protein: CASSITVSGNTIYF; CDR3 DNA: TGTGCCAGTAGTATAACCGTCTCTGGAAACACCATATATTTT
J gene: TRBJ2-3; V gene: TRBV6-5; clone size: few; D gene: TRBD1; CDR3 protein: CASSNRGQFTDTQYF; CDR3 DNA: TGTGCCAGCAGCAACAGGGGGCAGTTCACAGATACGCAGTATTTT
J gene: TRBJ2-7; V gene: TRBV27; clone size: once; D gene: NA; CDR3 protein: CASSSDSGYEQYF; CDR3 DNA: TGTGCCAGCAGTTCCGACAGCGGGTACGAGCAGTACTTC
J gene: TRBJ2-7; V gene: TRBV9; clone size: NA; D gene: TRBD1; CDR3 protein: CASSVADRGFSYEQYF; CDR3 DNA: TGTGCCAGCAGCGTAGCAGACAGGGGGTTCTCCTACGAGCAGTACTTC
J gene: TRBJ2-3; V gene: TRBV6-2/TRBV6-3; clone size: NA; D gene: NA; CDR3 protein: CASSYGRNTQYF; CDR3 DNA: TGTGCCAGCAGTTACGGGCGAAATACGCAGTATTTT
J gene: TRBJ2-6; V gene: TRBV7-2; clone size: NA; D gene: NA; CDR3 protein: CASRPAGTGANVLTF; CDR3 DNA: TGTGCCAGCCGCCCGGCAGGGACTGGGGCCAACGTCCTGACTTTC
J gene: TRBJ2-1; V gene: TRBV6-6; clone size: NA; D gene: TRBD1; CDR3 protein: CASSPRTGSSYNEQFF; CDR3 DNA: TGTGCCAGCAGTCCAAGGACAGGATCCTCCTACAATGAGCAGTTCTTC
J gene: TRBJ1-5; V gene: TRBV4-1; clone size: NA; D gene: NA; CDR3 protein: CASSQDHTGSNQPQHF; CDR3 DNA: TGCGCCAGCAGCCAAGATCATACAGGGAGCAATCAGCCCCAGCATTTT
J gene: TRBJ1-1; V gene: TRBV3-1/TRBV3-2; clone size: NA; D gene: TRBD1; CDR3 protein: CASSHRTGGDTEAFF; CDR3 DNA: TGTGCCAGCAGCCACCGGACAGGGGGGGACACTGAAGCTTTCTTT